Presented here are 7 T cell receptor beta chains from one specimen sequenced in a study of T cells after yellow fever vaccination. TCRdb fed the 5' RACE reads into MiXCR, producing one record per CDR3 protein. The data hold around 88,000 distinct CDR3 sequences, with about an eighth observed a single time. The sequences come from CD8+ T cells not binding an NS4B(214-222) dextramer, sorted from PBMCs, collected roughly 20 days after the first yellow fever vaccination. The receptors stem from a young man who received the YFV17D yellow fever vaccine.

This rearrangement joins TRBV6-4 to TRBJ1-1; no clear D gene. Germline assignment: CDR1 MRHNA and CDR2 SNTAGT. The V end lost 3 bases, the J end lost 0 bases, and 11 bases lay between the germline ends. The length of the CDR3 is 15 residues. For the CDR3, the DNA is TGTGCCAGCAGTGAATCGGTACTGATGAACACTGAAGCTTTCTTT. This encodes CASSESVLMNTEAFF.

This clonotype was seen many times. The CDR3 DNA follows: TGCGCCAGCAGCCGGAGTCTCCGGGACAGCAATGAGCAGTTCTTC. Translating it yields CASSRSLRDSNEQFF. This chain links TRBV4-3 with TRBJ2-1; 7 positions agree with TRBD1. CDR3 size: 15 residues. Germline V CDR1 and CDR2: LGHNA, YSLEER. The V and J ends lost 4 bases and 6 bases, in that order; junction bases with no gene match: 9.

This clonotype was observed a few times. The J gene is TRBJ2-1, the V gene TRBV12-3 or TRBV12-4, with D maybe TRBD2 (6 bases). V shed 5 bases and J shed 0 bases, with 14 bases lying between them. The CDR3 has 16 amino acids. The CDR3 is CASSHGPGSSYNEQFF. The CDR3 DNA is TGTGCCAGCAGTCACGGACCCGGGAGCTCCTACAATGAGCAGTTCTTC.

This chain uses TRBV15 with TRBJ2-5; D is perhaps TRBD2 (7 bases). Trimming left V 1 base short and J 5 bases short, with 14 bases between. CDR3 length: 15 amino acids. The germline V gene encodes CDR1 LNHNV and CDR2 YYDKDF (reference sequence). The CDR3 DNA reads as TGTGCCACCAGCAGAGTAGGGGGGGCCCATGAGACCCAGTACTTC. Translating it yields CATSRVGGAHETQYF.

This chain connects TRBV27 to TRBJ1-5; no clear D gene. The CDR3 runs 11 residues. CDR1 MNHEY and CDR2 SMNVEV come from the germline V gene (reference sequence). The chain's CDR3 is CSTEWDQPQHF. CDR3 in DNA: TGTTCCACGGAGTGGGATCAGCCCCAGCATTTT.

About this clonotype: Germline and junction disagree at one end, which may indicate a read error. The genes are TRBV6-1 and TRBJ1-2; D gene uncertain. CDR1 is MNHNS and CDR2 is SASEGT in the germline V gene. The CDR3 covers 16 residues. The CDR3 region is CASGRGGYATKYGYTF. The CDR3 nucleotides read TGTGCCAGCGGACGAGGAGGCTACGCGACTAAGTATGGCTACACCTTC.

This clonotype was seen ten or more times. The chain is built from TRBV6-2 or TRBV6-3 and TRBJ2-3; the match to TRBD2 covers 9 bases. The J segment lost 4 bases and the V segment lost 2 bases, leaving 7 bases of the junction unmatched. Germline-derived CDR1 and CDR2 are MNHEY and SVGEGT. The CDR3 length is 16 residues. CDR3 in amino acids: CASSYPSGTVADTQYF. The CDR3 nucleotides are TGTGCCAGCAGTTACCCTAGCGGGACCGTAGCAGATACGCAGTATTTT.